A selection of T cell receptor beta chains follows, all from one sample in a study of blood T cell repertoires in COVID-19. Only in-frame clones appear in the TCRdb table, and some are missing; sequencing was by immunoSEQ multiplex PCR. Of about 190,000 clones in the sample, about three quarters were seen once. The specimen sequenced was peripheral blood. Receptors were obtained from a woman older than 75 with active or convalescent COVID-19. CDR3s include the opening cysteine and the closing phenylalanine or tryptophan. The order of the fields is J gene, clone size, V gene, D gene, CDR3 DNA, CDR3 protein. The D gene is left open where the match is weak. A row's size may be missing; if present it is once, few, many or a size class.

>TRBJ2-2|NA|TRBV5-4|TRBD1
TGTGCCAGCAGCCCCGGACAGGGGGCGGCCACCGGGGAGCTGTTTTTT
CASSPGQGAATGELFF
>TRBJ2-1|NA|TRBV13|TRBD1
TGTGCCAGCAGCGTATCCGGGACAGGGGGCTACAATGAGCAGTTCTTC
CASSVSGTGGYNEQFF
>TRBJ1-3|NA|TRBV15|TRBD1
TGTGCCACCAGCAGGGACAGGGTTCACGGAAACACCATATATTTT
CATSRDRVHGNTIYF
>TRBJ1-2|NA|TRBV9|TRBD1
TGTGCCAGCAGCGTAGGCCCCTCTTTGACAGGGGCTGGCTACACCTTC
CASSVGPSLTGAGYTF
>TRBJ2-3|NA|TRBV7-2|NA
TGTGCCAGCAGCTTAAGTTGGGGGCGGACAGATACGCAGTATTTT
CASSLSWGRTDTQYF
>TRBJ1-4|NA|TRBV5-1|NA
TGCGCCAGCAGCTGGCACAGATCAACTAATGAAAAACTGTTTTTT
CASSWHRSTNEKLFF
>TRBJ2-7|NA|TRBV4-1|TRBD2
TGCGCCAGCAGCATGGGACTAGCGGTTGAGGAGCAGTACTTC
CASSMGLAVEEQYF
>TRBJ2-2|NA|TRBV10-1|TRBD2
TGCGCCAGCAGTGACCTGCGACTAGCGGGGGAATCGAACACCGGGGAGCTGTTTTTT
CASSDLRLAGESNTGELFF
>TRBJ2-1|once|TRBV9|NA
TGTGCCAGCACCCAGGAGGTAGGGTGGAATGAGCAGTTCTTC
CASTQEVGWNEQFF
>TRBJ1-1|NA|TRBV30|TRBD1
TGTGCCTGGAGAGCCGGGACAGGATTTAACATGAACACTGAAGCTTTCTTT
CAWRAGTGFNMNTEAFF
>TRBJ1-5|few|TRBV7-9|NA
TGTGCCAGCAGCTTAGGGCCGGGACAAGATCAGCCCCAGCATTTT
CASSLGPGQDQPQHF
>TRBJ1-6|NA|TRBV3-1/TRBV3-2|NA
TGTGCCAGCAGCCAAGGTCAGATTAATTCACCCCTCCACTTT
CASSQGQINSPLHF
>TRBJ2-2|NA|TRBV9|NA
TGTGCCAGCAGCGGGAGTGGGGGGTACACCGGGGAGCTGTTTTTT
CASSGSGGYTGELFF
>TRBJ2-7|NA|TRBV5-5|TRBD1
TGTGCCAGCAGCTTCCGGGACAGGAGCTCCTACGAGCAGTACTTC
CASSFRDRSSYEQYF
>TRBJ1-2|NA|TRBV4-1|NA
TGCGCCAGCAGCCAAGACGGTGGGGCGGGGGATGGCTACACCTTC
CASSQDGGAGDGYTF
>TRBJ2-5|NA|TRBV19|TRBD2
TGTGCCAGTAGCCCAATGGGTGAGACTAGCGGGGCAGAGACCCAGTACTTC
CASSPMGETSGAETQYF
>TRBJ2-4|NA|TRBV4-1|TRBD2
TGCGCCAGCAGCCTCGGGGGGGAGGGGCGCGTCCCCAAAAACATTCAGTACTTC
CASSLGGEGRVPKNIQYF
>TRBJ2-3|NA|TRBV18|TRBD2
TGTGCCAGCTCACCCGCTAAGACTAGCGAAGCTAGCACAGATACGCAGTATTTT
CASSPAKTSEASTDTQYF
>TRBJ2-3|NA|TRBV7-9|NA
TGTGCCAGCAGCTTGGGGCGGGGCCAGGGATACACAGATACGCAGTATTTT
CASSLGRGQGYTDTQYF
>TRBJ2-2|NA|TRBV10-3|NA
TGTGCCATCAGTGAGGAAGAGGCAGGGGTTAGCACCGGGGAGCTGTTTTTT
CAISEEEAGVSTGELFF
>TRBJ1-1|NA|TRBV5-1|TRBD1
TGCGCCAGCAGCAAGACAGGGCTGGCGACTGAAGCTTTCTTT
CASSKTGLATEAFF
>TRBJ1-1|NA|TRBV6-1|NA
TGTGCCAGCAGTGAACCAGGGACTACGTGGACTGAAGCTTTCTTT
CASSEPGTTWTEAFF
>TRBJ2-1|NA|TRBV6-1|NA
TGTGCCAGCAGTGACGGGAATATAGGCGAGCAGTTCTTC
CASSDGNIGEQFF
>TRBJ1-2|few|TRBV4-3|TRBD1
TGCGCCAGCAGCCAAGACCGACAGGGGATGAGCTATGGCTACACCTTC
CASSQDRQGMSYGYTF
>TRBJ1-1|NA|TRBV28|NA
TGTGCCAGCAATCCGGGAAGGGACACTGAAGCTTTCTTT
CASNPGRDTEAFF
>TRBJ2-1|once|TRBV6-1|NA
TGTGCCAGCAACTCACAGCTTTACAATGAGCAGTTCTTC
CASNSQLYNEQFF
>TRBJ1-2|NA|TRBV9|NA
TGTGCCAGCAGCGTAGTCGGGGGTAGCTATGGCTACACCTTC
CASSVVGGSYGYTF
>TRBJ2-7|few|TRBV27|NA
TGTGCCAGCAGTTTATCGGCCGTAAGTGTGGTTTACGAGCAGTACTTC
CASSLSAVSVVYEQYF
>TRBJ2-2|few|TRBV7-2|TRBD1
TGTGCCAGCAGCCTCGGGACAGGGGTCGGTGGGGAGCTGTTTTTT
CASSLGTGVGGELFF
>TRBJ2-7|NA|TRBV2|TRBD1
TGTGCCAGCAGTCGGGACAGGGAGTTCCACGAGCAGTACTTC
CASSRDREFHEQYF
>TRBJ1-6|few|TRBV14|NA
TGTGCCAGCGGCTCAGAGACATATAATTCACCCCTCCACTTT
CASGSETYNSPLHF
>TRBJ2-3|NA|TRBV9|NA
TGTGCCAGCTCATCAGGAGATACGCAGTATTTT
CASSSGDTQYF
>TRBJ1-2|once|TRBV28|TRBD1
TGTGCCAGCAGACCATTGGGACAGACTAACTATGGCTACACCTTC
CASRPLGQTNYGYTF
>TRBJ1-1|NA|TRBV10-2|NA
TGCGCCAGCAGTGAGTCGACAGGACCTTACCAAGCTTTCTTT
CASSESTGPYQAFF
>TRBJ1-1|few|TRBV27|NA
TGTGCCAGCAGCTACGGCGGCCCAAGAGGGTCCAACACTGAAGCTTTCTTT
CASSYGGPRGSNTEAFF
>TRBJ2-5|NA|TRBV3-1/TRBV3-2|NA
TGTGCCAGCACCCGAGGCGGCGGGCTCCAAGAGACCCAGTACTTC
CASTRGGGLQETQYF
>TRBJ1-3|NA|TRBV6-5|NA
TGTGCCAGCAGGTCCGGGACACCCTCTGGAAACACCATATATTTT
CASRSGTPSGNTIYF
>TRBJ2-1|NA|TRBV6-4|NA
TGTGCCAGCAGCCGGGACTCCGGGCCCTACAATGAGCAGTTCTTC
CASSRDSGPYNEQFF
>TRBJ2-7|NA|TRBV5-1|NA
TGCGCCAGCAGCGCCGGAGGAAGTTACGAGCAGTACTTC
CASSAGGSYEQYF
>TRBJ1-5|few|TRBV7-2|TRBD1
TGTGCCAGCAGCCTCGACAGGGGGCTGTATCAGCCCCAGCATTTT
CASSLDRGLYQPQHF
>TRBJ1-2|NA|TRBV7-2|TRBD1
TGTGCCAGCAGCTTAGAAGGGACAGTCCCGAGCTATGGCTACACCTTC
CASSLEGTVPSYGYTF
>TRBJ2-1|once|TRBV6-2/TRBV6-3|TRBD1
TGTGCCAGCAGTTCCCGCCACAGGGGCCTTGCCTACAATGAGCAGTTCTTC
CASSSRHRGLAYNEQFF
>TRBJ1-5|few|TRBV29-1|TRBD1
TGCAGCGTTGGAGGGGGCGGCAATCAGCCCCAGCATTTT
CSVGGGGNQPQHF
>TRBJ1-1|NA|TRBV9|NA
TGTGCCAGCAGCCCCGGGGGGGGGAACACTGAAGCTTTCTTT
CASSPGGGNTEAFF
>TRBJ1-1|once|TRBV7-9|TRBD1
TGTGCCAGCAGCCCCCGGACAGGACAGGGGGCCGTTGAAGCTTTCTTT
CASSPRTGQGAVEAFF
>TRBJ1-6|NA|TRBV28|NA
TGTGCCAGCAGTCCCAGGCACAAAAATTCACCCCTCCACTTT
CASSPRHKNSPLHF
>TRBJ2-3|NA|TRBV25-1|NA
TGTGCCAGCAGTGTCGGGACTCGGAACACAGATACGCAGTATTTT
CASSVGTRNTDTQYF
>TRBJ2-3|few|TRBV7-7|NA
TGTGCCAGCAGTTCGGGGGTATCTAGCACAGATACGCAGTATTTT
CASSSGVSSTDTQYF
>TRBJ2-5|NA|TRBV5-5|TRBD1
TGTGCCAGCAGCACACAGGGGTTCCAGGAGACCCAGTACTTC
CASSTQGFQETQYF
>TRBJ2-1|NA|TRBV5-1|TRBD2
TGCGCCAGCAGCTTGCAGACGGGGGGGCCCGATGAGCAGTTCTTC
CASSLQTGGPDEQFF
>TRBJ1-2|NA|TRBV28|TRBD1
TGTGCCAGCAGTTCTTACGGGACAGCCAACTATGGCTACACCTTC
CASSSYGTANYGYTF
>TRBJ1-2|NA|TRBV18|NA
TGTGCCAGCTCTTCCACGGCGGACTCCCGCTTCTTC
CASSSTADSRFF
>TRBJ2-5|NA|TRBV10-3|NA
TGTGCCATCAGTGAGTCTAACAGCCAAGAGACCCAGTACTTC
CAISESNSQETQYF